This record concerns one TCR beta chain sequence. Its antigen remains undetermined. No per-base quality is available; no much larger clone lies one base away. The data stem from a study of T cell changes during pregnancy in multiple sclerosis (dated by TCRdb to between 2019 and 2020). Study-wide context: The study examined how the T cell repertoire changed over the course of pregnancy in women with multiple sclerosis.

The germline ends are 9 bases apart after V is trimmed by 0 bases and J by 6 bases. The CDR3 covers 14 residues, taking in both the cysteine and the phenylalanine. The retained sequence is limited to the CDR3, 42 bases, with the frame set at the first base. Based on the germline V gene, the CDR1 and CDR2 sequences are SGHRS and YFSETQ. The library was obtained by the immunoSEQ multiplex PCR assay. Sourced from immuneACCESS, this table was stored by TCRdb with only in-frame sequences that have V and J called. A share of the clones is absent; for the studies checked, an unresolved V gene accounts for under half, and the remainder has no known explanation. Across this sample there are some 80,000 clones, with approximately 90% seen only once. Of the sample, more than 2% falls within the top ten clones.

The sequence was obtained from a female donor with multiple sclerosis, enrolled in a pregnancy study. Sequenced here: peripheral blood, sampled in the first trimester of pregnancy. Recombination joined TRBV5-1 with TRBJ1-4, with a weak D call of TRBD1 (6 bases match). The nucleotide sequence reads as follows: TGCGCCAGCAGCTTGGAGGCAGGGGATGAAAAACTGTTTTTT. Its coded protein is CASSLEAGDEKLFF. When the CDR3 is completed using the reference TRBV5-1 and TRBJ1-4 genes on either side, the full variable domain is KAGVTQTPRYLIKTRGQQVTLSCSPISGHRSVSWYQQTPGQGLQFLFEYFSETQRNKGNFPGRFSGRQFSNSRSEMNVSTLELGDSALYLCASSLEAGDEKLFFGSGTQLSVL.